The rows below give T cell receptor beta chains drawn from one sample of a study of CD8 T cells in ankylosing spondylitis. TCRdb passed the 5' RACE reads through MiXCR, listing each CDR3 protein once. The sample contains some 95,000 distinct CDR3 sequences, about 9% of which appear only once. Sequencing used blood, either unsorted or a sorted T cell fraction (not recorded which). Receptors were obtained from a male donor with ankylosing spondylitis or in good health (not recorded which). The conserved cysteine and the conserved F or W are not part of the CDR3 here.

V: TRBV7-3; J: TRBJ1-2; CDR3: ASSLRDRDLVNYGYT
V: TRBV11-2; J: TRBJ2-7; CDR3: ASSFLASGYEQY
V: TRBV5-1; J: TRBJ2-1; CDR3: ASSPPDSYNEQF
V: TRBV15; J: TRBJ2-3; CDR3: ATSRDPGPSDTQY
V: TRBV20-1; J: TRBJ1-2; CDR3: SARDPGGANYGYT
V: TRBV11-2; J: TRBJ2-1; CDR3: ASSLTTGAYNEQF
V: TRBV12-3/TRBV12-4; J: TRBJ2-1; CDR3: ASSLGTSGGLNEQF
V: TRBV5-4; J: TRBJ2-5; CDR3: ASRASGGNQETQY
V: TRBV7-6; J: TRBJ2-1; CDR3: ASSSYGPSYNEQF
V: TRBV20-1; J: TRBJ1-2; CDR3: SARDQTDGYGYT
V: TRBV7-9; J: TRBJ2-7; CDR3: ATGLGRSYEQY
V: TRBV5-1; J: TRBJ2-3; CDR3: ASSLDPPLLLAGSTDTQY
V: TRBV20-1; J: TRBJ2-3; CDR3: SARERTSTDTQY
V: TRBV5-1; J: TRBJ1-1; CDR3: ASSHSGQLNTEAF
V: TRBV29-1; J: TRBJ2-2; CDR3: SVDGPQGSGRTGELF
V: TRBV6-2/TRBV6-3; J: TRBJ2-1; CDR3: ASSYGQGAKNEQF
V: TRBV30; J: TRBJ1-2; CDR3: AWALGINYGYT
V: TRBV4-2; J: TRBJ2-2; CDR3: ASSLGVGELF
V: TRBV6-6; J: TRBJ1-2; CDR3: ASSDNYGYT
V: TRBV3-1; J: TRBJ2-5; CDR3: ASSRTPGANQETQY
V: TRBV6-2/TRBV6-3; J: TRBJ2-1; CDR3: ASSPDSPYNEQF
V: TRBV7-2; J: TRBJ1-1; CDR3: ASSLQEPFEAF
V: TRBV6-2/TRBV6-3; J: TRBJ2-1; CDR3: ASSSGHQEF
V: TRBV7-9; J: TRBJ2-3; CDR3: ASSLTLAADTQY
V: TRBV2; J: TRBJ2-5; CDR3: ASRLQETQY
V: TRBV6-6; J: TRBJ2-2; CDR3: ASGGGANTGELF
V: TRBV7-2; J: TRBJ2-1; CDR3: ASSWVRREQF
V: TRBV6-5; J: TRBJ1-2; CDR3: ASIGQNYGYT
V: TRBV29-1; J: TRBJ1-2; CDR3: SSRDGRGGYT